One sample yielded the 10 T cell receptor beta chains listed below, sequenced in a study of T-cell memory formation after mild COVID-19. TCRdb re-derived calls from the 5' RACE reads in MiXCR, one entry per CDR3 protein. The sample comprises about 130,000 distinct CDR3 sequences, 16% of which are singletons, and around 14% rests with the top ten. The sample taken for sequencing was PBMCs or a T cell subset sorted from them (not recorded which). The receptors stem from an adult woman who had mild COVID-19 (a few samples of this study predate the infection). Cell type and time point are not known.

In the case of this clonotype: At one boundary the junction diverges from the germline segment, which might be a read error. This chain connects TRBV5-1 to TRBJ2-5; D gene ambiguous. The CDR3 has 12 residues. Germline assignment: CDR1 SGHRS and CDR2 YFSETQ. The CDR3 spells CASRKDQETQYF. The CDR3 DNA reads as TGCGCCAGCAGAAAGGACCAGGAGACCCAGTACTTC.

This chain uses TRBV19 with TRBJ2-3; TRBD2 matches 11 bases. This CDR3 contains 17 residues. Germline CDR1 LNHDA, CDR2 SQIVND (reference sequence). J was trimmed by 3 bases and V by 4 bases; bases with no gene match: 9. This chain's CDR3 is CASSTLSGTSGTDTQYF. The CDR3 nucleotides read TGTGCCAGTAGTACTCTCTCCGGGACTAGCGGAACAGATACGCAGTATTTT. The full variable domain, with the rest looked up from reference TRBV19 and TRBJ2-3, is DGGITQSPKYLFRKEGQNVTLSCEQNLNHDAMYWYRQDPGQGLRLIYYSQIVNDFQKGDIAEGYSVSREKKESFPLTVTSAQKNPTAFYLCASSTLSGTSGTDTQYFGPGTRLTVL.

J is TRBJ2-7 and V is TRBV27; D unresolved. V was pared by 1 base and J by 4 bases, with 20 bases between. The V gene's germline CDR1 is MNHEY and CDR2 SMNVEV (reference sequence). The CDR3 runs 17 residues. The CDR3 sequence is CASSLLSAVSRPYEQYF. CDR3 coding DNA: TGTGCCAGCAGTTTATTATCGGCCGTATCCAGGCCTTACGAGCAGTACTTC.

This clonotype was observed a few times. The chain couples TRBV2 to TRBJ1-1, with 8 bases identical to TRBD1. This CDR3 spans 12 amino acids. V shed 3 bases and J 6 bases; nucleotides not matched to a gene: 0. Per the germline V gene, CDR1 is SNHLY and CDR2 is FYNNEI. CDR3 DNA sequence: TGTGCCAGCAGTGAGACAGGGGCTGAAGCTTTCTTT. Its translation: CASSETGAEAFF.

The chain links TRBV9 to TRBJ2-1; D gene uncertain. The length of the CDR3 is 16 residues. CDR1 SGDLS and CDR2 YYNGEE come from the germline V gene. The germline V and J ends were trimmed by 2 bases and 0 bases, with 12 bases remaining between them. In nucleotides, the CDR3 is TGTGCCAGCAGCGTGGATACTGGAAGCTCCTACAATGAGCAGTTCTTC. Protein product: CASSVDTGSSYNEQFF.

The CDR3 nucleotides are TGCAGTGCTAGAGGCGGGGGGCCGAACACCGGGGAGCTGTTTTTT. Translating gives CSARGGGPNTGELFF. The chain is built from TRBV20-1 and TRBJ2-2; 8 bases align to TRBD2. This CDR3 has 15 amino acids. Germline CDR1 DFQATT, CDR2 SNEGSKA (reference sequence). The V gene end was trimmed by 1 base and the J gene end by 0 bases; junction bases not matched to a gene: 1.

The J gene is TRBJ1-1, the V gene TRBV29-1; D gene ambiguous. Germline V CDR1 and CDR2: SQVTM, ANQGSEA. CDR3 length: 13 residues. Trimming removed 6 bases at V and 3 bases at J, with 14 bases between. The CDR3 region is CSVQLRMHTEAFF. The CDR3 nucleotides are TGCAGCGTCCAACTAAGGATGCACACTGAAGCTTTCTTT. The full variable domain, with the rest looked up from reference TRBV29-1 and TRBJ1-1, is SAVISQKPSRDICQRGTSLTIQCQVDSQVTMMFWYRQQPGQSLTLIATANQGSEATYESGFVIDKFPISRPNLTFSTLTVSNMSPEDSSIYLCSVQLRMHTEAFFGQGTRLTVV.

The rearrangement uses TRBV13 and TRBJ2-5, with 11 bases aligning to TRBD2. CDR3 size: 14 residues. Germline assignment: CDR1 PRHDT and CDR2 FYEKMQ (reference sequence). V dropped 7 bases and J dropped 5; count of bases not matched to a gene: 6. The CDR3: CASKTSGSWETQYF. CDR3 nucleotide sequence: TGTGCCAGCAAAACTAGCGGGAGTTGGGAGACCCAGTACTTC.

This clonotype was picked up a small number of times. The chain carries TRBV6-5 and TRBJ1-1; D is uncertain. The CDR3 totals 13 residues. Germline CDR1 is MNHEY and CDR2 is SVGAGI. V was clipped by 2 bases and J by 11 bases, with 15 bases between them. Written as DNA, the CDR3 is TGTGCCAGCAGTTACCCGTTTTCCAGCGAGGCTTTCTTT. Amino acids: CASSYPFSSEAFF.

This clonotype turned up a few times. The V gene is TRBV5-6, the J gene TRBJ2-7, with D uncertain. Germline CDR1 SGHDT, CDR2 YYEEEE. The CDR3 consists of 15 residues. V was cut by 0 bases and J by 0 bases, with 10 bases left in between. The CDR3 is CASSLAGGTSYEQYF. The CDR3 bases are TGTGCCAGCAGCTTGGCGGGCGGCACCTCCTACGAGCAGTACTTC.